The rows below give T cell receptor beta chains drawn from one sample of a study of radiotherapy plus CTLA-4 blockade in lung cancer. Libraries were prepared by immunoSEQ multiplex PCR; TCRdb keeps only in-frame clonotypes and omits some of them. The sample has around 14,000 clones; about 70% are singletons. Sequencing was performed on peripheral blood, taken from a patient treated with radiotherapy plus ipilimumab. These receptors all stem from a human donor with non-small cell lung cancer whose response to radiotherapy plus ipilimumab could not be evaluated. CDR3s include the opening cysteine and the closing phenylalanine or tryptophan. The D gene is left open where the match is weak. Some rows have no size entry. The others give once, few or many, or a class for an expanded clone.

abundance,j_gene,d_gene,v_gene,CDR3nt,CDR3aa
-,TRBJ1-5,-,TRBV27,TGTGCCAGCAGTCCCTGGAGGAGCGGCAATCAGCCCCAGCATTTT,CASSPWRSGNQPQHF
-,TRBJ1-1,-,TRBV19,TGTGCCAGTATAAACGCCCGGGGAGAAGCTTTCTTT,CASINARGEAFF
-,TRBJ1-2,-,TRBV5-6,TGTGCCAGCAGCTTGAGCAGGGTCAACTATGGCTACACCTTC,CASSLSRVNYGYTF
-,TRBJ2-2,TRBD2,TRBV7-8,TGTGCCAGCAGACAAGAGCGGGGGAACACCGGGGAGCTGTTTTTT,CASRQERGNTGELFF
-,TRBJ1-1,-,TRBV2,TGTGCCAGCACCACACCCGGGGGTAAGAACACTGAAGCTTTCTTT,CASTTPGGKNTEAFF
-,TRBJ2-5,-,TRBV9,TGTGCCAGCAGCCCTAGGACTGGTGAAGAGACCCAGTACTTC,CASSPRTGEETQYF
-,TRBJ1-5,TRBD1,TRBV4-1,TGCGCCAGCAGCCAACTCGGACAGGGGAGGGATCAGCCCCAGCATTTT,CASSQLGQGRDQPQHF
few,TRBJ2-6,-,TRBV10-3,TGTGCCACGATACAGGCGGCCGTTTCGGGGGCCAACGTCCTGACTTTC,CATIQAAVSGANVLTF
-,TRBJ1-2,TRBD1,TRBV29-1,TGCAGCGTTGAAGCTTGGGGACAGTCGAGGATGGGCGGCTATGGCTACACCTTC,CSVEAWGQSRMGGYGYTF
-,TRBJ2-5,TRBD2,TRBV13,TGTGCCAGCAGCTTAAGCCGGGGGGGCCAACGTGAGACCCAGTACTTC,CASSLSRGGQRETQYF
-,TRBJ1-1,TRBD1,TRBV12-5,TGTGCTAGTGGCCGACAGGGGGCCTACACTGAAGCTTTCTTT,CASGRQGAYTEAFF
-,TRBJ2-2,TRBD1,TRBV30,TGTGCCTGGAGGGTGAGGGACAGGGATAACACCGGGGAGCTGTTTTTT,CAWRVRDRDNTGELFF
-,TRBJ2-1,-,TRBV6-4,TGTGCCAGCAGTGACGGGATACAGGGATTCAATGAGCAGTTCTTC,CASSDGIQGFNEQFF
-,TRBJ1-1,-,TRBV5-1,TGCGCCAGCAGCTTGGAGCGGAGGATGAACACTGAAGCTTTCTTT,CASSLERRMNTEAFF
-,TRBJ2-5,-,TRBV12-5,TGTGCTAGTGGCAATCAGAACGGAGTGTCCCAGTACTTC,CASGNQNGVSQYF
-,TRBJ1-3,-,TRBV11-2,TGTGCCAGCAGACCTAGACAGGACCGCTCTGGAAACACCATATATTTT,CASRPRQDRSGNTIYF
-,TRBJ2-2,-,TRBV30,TGTGCCTGGACAGGTCGGGGGAACACCGGGGAGCTGTTTTTT,CAWTGRGNTGELFF
-,TRBJ1-2,-,TRBV29-1,TGCAGCGTCGAGGAGGGTAACTATGGCTACACCTTC,CSVEEGNYGYTF
few,TRBJ2-3,TRBD2,TRBV7-2,TGTGCCAGCAGCTTTCTTAGCGGGGGGAGGGGGGATACGCAGTATTTT,CASSFLSGGRGDTQYF
-,TRBJ2-4,TRBD1,TRBV27,TGTGCCAGCAGTTTCAGGGACAGGCCCCTATGGAGGATTCAGTACTTC,CASSFRDRPLWRIQYF
-,TRBJ2-2,-,TRBV13,TGTGCCAGCAGCTTATTACAGGGAACCGGGGAGCTGTTTTTT,CASSLLQGTGELFF
few,TRBJ2-3,-,TRBV27,TGTGCCAGCAGTTTAGGGGGCTCGTTTGATACGCAGTATTTT,CASSLGGSFDTQYF
-,TRBJ1-5,TRBD1,TRBV10-3,TGTGCCATCAGCGAAGGACCTACAGGGGGTAATCAGCCCCAGCATTTT,CAISEGPTGGNQPQHF
-,TRBJ1-2,TRBD1,TRBV6-6,TGTGCCAGCAGCCCGGGACAGAACTATGGCTACACCTTC,CASSPGQNYGYTF
-,TRBJ2-5,TRBD2,TRBV10-3,TGTGCCATCAGTGATAGCGGGGGGATTGAGACCCAGTACTTC,CAISDSGGIETQYF
few,TRBJ2-5,TRBD1,TRBV2,TGTGCCAGCAGAGTTACAGGGGAATGGGTGCAGACCCAGTACTTC,CASRVTGEWVQTQYF
-,TRBJ2-3,TRBD2,TRBV5-1,TGCGCCAGCAGCCAGTCTAGCGGGGGGGAGTTGGATACGCAGTATTTT,CASSQSSGGELDTQYF
-,TRBJ1-3,-,TRBV10-3,TGTGCCATCAGTGAGAACCCGGGGGGCAGTTCTGGAAACACCATATATTTT,CAISENPGGSSGNTIYF
-,TRBJ1-1,TRBD1,TRBV6-5,TGTGCCAGCAGGGATCCGGGACAGGGGGGGACTGAAGCTTTCTTT,CASRDPGQGGTEAFF
-,TRBJ1-2,-,TRBV7-8,TGTGCCAGCAGCTTAGATCAGGGGAAGTATGGCTACACCTTC,CASSLDQGKYGYTF
-,TRBJ1-2,TRBD1,TRBV7-2,TGTGCCAGCAGCTTAGGAACAGGGGGCTATGGCTACACCTTC,CASSLGTGGYGYTF
-,TRBJ2-3,-,TRBV18,TGTGCCAGCTCACCAGCACTAGCCACTTCGAATACGCAGTATTTT,CASSPALATSNTQYF